This TCR beta chain was sequenced for a study of blood T cell repertoires in COVID-19. As handled by the study authors: It was from reference gene primer amplification that nucleated cell counts were estimated. Here immunoSEQ multiplex PCR was the method, and the copy in TCRdb shows in-frame clones only, minus some. V and J calls plus clone size are reproduced from that table; the DNA served to infer D and trimming. The sample carries some 450,000 clones, roughly 90% recorded once. Germline CDR1 reads SGHRS; CDR2 reads YFSETQ. The CDR3 runs 15 residues. The ends were cut back, 2 bases at V and 3 bases at J, with 15 bases in the middle.

The chain couples TRBV5-1 to TRBJ2-7; no clear D. The specimen sequenced was peripheral blood. This clonotype was obtained from a young man with COVID-19, enrolled during active disease. The CDR3 sequence: CASSLFSPSSYEQYF. CDR3 DNA: TGCGCCAGCAGCTTATTTTCCCCCTCTAGCTACGAGCAGTACTTC.